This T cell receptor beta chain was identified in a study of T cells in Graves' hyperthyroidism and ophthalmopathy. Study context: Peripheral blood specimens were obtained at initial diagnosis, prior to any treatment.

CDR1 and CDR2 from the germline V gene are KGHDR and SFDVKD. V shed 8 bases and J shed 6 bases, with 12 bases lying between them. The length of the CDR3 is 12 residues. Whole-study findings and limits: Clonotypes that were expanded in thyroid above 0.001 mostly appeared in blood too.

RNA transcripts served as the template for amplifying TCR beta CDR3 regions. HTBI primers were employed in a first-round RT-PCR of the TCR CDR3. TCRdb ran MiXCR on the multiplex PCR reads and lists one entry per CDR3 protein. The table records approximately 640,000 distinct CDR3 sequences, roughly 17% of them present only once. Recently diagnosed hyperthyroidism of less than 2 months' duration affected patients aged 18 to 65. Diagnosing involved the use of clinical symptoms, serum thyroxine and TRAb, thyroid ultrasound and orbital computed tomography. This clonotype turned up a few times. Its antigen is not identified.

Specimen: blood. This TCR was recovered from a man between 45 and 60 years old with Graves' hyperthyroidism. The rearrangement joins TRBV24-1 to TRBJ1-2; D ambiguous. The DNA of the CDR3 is TGTGCCACCAAAGACGCGACTCATGGCTACACCTTC. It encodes CATKDATHGYTF.